The 25 T cell receptor beta chains given below trace back to one sample, sequenced in a study of radiation and T cells in renal cell carcinoma. The assay was immunoSEQ multiplex PCR, and TCRdb's table has in-frame clones only and misses some. The table includes around 78,000 clones, 89% detected once. As for time point: blood 4 weeks post-SBRT, at nephrectomy. As to treatment: 15 Gy SBRT to primary tumor, nephrectomy 4 weeks later. Specimen: blood, collected from a patient whose treatment included radiotherapy and nephrectomy. The source is a woman aged 65 to 85 with renal cell carcinoma.

The chain combines TRBV7-9 with TRBJ1-1, with TRBD1 identical over 7 bases. V was pared by 5 bases and J by 7 bases, with 10 bases of the junction left unmatched. Germline CDR1 and CDR2: SEHNR and FQNEAQ (reference sequence). This CDR3 comprises 14 residues. The CDR3 DNA reads as TGTGCCAGCAGCAAAGACAGGGTATTCGTTGAAGCTTTCTTT. Residues: CASSKDRVFVEAFF.

This chain uses TRBV15 with TRBJ2-5; 7 nucleotides agree with TRBD1. V lost 1 base to trimming and J lost 2 bases; unmatched junction nucleotides: 4. Germline assignment: CDR1 LNHNV and CDR2 YYDKDF (reference sequence). The CDR3 contains 15 residues. The CDR3 reads CATSRATGWQETQYF. CDR3 coding DNA: TGTGCCACCAGCAGAGCGACAGGGTGGCAAGAGACCCAGTACTTC.

The rearrangement uses TRBV28 and TRBJ2-7; 7 bases align to TRBD1. The CDR3 contains 12 residues. After removal of 3 bases from V and 12 bases from J, the junction contained 8 bases not matched to a gene. CDR1 MDHEN and CDR2 SYDVKM come from the germline V gene. CDR3 in DNA: TGTGCCAGCAGTTTCTACAGGGGAACTAGGTACTTC. Residues: CASSFYRGTRYF. The full variable domain, with the rest looked up from reference TRBV28 and TRBJ2-7, is DVKVTQSSRYLVKRTGEKVFLECVQDMDHENMFWYRQDPGLGLRLIYFSYDVKMKEKGDIPEGYSVSREKKERFSLILESASTNQTSMYLCASSFYRGTRYFGPGTRLTVT.

The chain uses TRBV15 and TRBJ2-5, with 14 nucleotides matching TRBD2. From germline, CDR1 is LNHNV and CDR2 YYDKDF (reference sequence). The CDR3 is 18 residues long. After removal of 1 base from V and 2 bases from J, the junction contained 6 bases not matched to a gene. CDR3 nucleotides: TGTGCCACCAGCAGAGGATACGGACTAGCGGGGGGACAAGAGACCCAGTACTTC. Translation gives CATSRGYGLAGGQETQYF.

The chain recombines TRBV6-1 with TRBJ2-3, with D maybe TRBD2 (7 bases). The V and J ends lost 3 bases and 3 bases respectively, with 10 bases between them. Germline values: CDR1 MNHNS, CDR2 SASEGT. The CDR3 runs 14 residues. This CDR3 is CASSEGGRTDTQYF. The CDR3, as DNA: TGTGCCAGCAGTGAGGGGGGGCGAACAGATACGCAGTATTTT.

The chain combines TRBV4-1 with TRBJ1-4, with no clear D. Trimming left V 0 bases short and J 13 bases short, with 15 bases between. The CDR3 has 14 residues. CDR1 is MGHRA, CDR2 YSYEKL, per germline. CDR3 loop: CASSQEQGVTGLFF. The CDR3 DNA sequence: TGCGCCAGCAGCCAAGAACAAGGAGTGACTGGACTGTTTTTT.

The chain employs TRBV7-9 and TRBJ2-1; 7 positions match TRBD2. Trimming cost V 1 base and J 14 bases; bases outside gene matches: 8. The CDR3 is 13 residues long. Germline CDR1 reads SEHNR; CDR2 reads FQNEAQ (reference sequence). The CDR3 region is CASSLEGLGGKFF. CDR3 bases: TGTGCCAGCAGCTTAGAAGGCTTGGGGGGGAAGTTCTTC.

V gene TRBV6-5 combines with J gene TRBJ2-2; D is tentatively TRBD1 or TRBD2 (5 bases each). CDR3 length equals 15 residues. The V gene lost 0 bases and the J gene lost 0 bases, with 5 bases spanning the gap. Looked up from germline, CDR1 is MNHEY and CDR2 is SVGAGI. This chain's CDR3 is CASSYSGANTGELFF. DNA of the CDR3: TGTGCCAGCAGTTACTCGGGGGCGAACACCGGGGAGCTGTTTTTT.

The chain couples TRBV7-2 to TRBJ2-5, with D unresolved. Trimming pared 4 bases from V and 7 bases from J, leaving 16 bases between. Germline CDR1 and CDR2: SGHTA and FQGNSA. The CDR3 is 14 amino acids. Written as DNA, the CDR3 is TGTGCCAGCAGCTCCCCACTTGGTGCAGGGACCCAGTACTTC. Protein sequence: CASSSPLGAGTQYF.

The gene calls are TRBV10-3 and TRBJ2-1; 8 positions agree with TRBD1. The CDR3 runs to 15 residues. With V trimmed by 6 bases and J by 0 bases, 4 bases remained unmatched. From germline, CDR1 is ENHRY and CDR2 SYGVKD. CDR3 sequence reads: CAIRGDRGSYNEQFF. CDR3 sequence (DNA): TGTGCCATCAGGGGAGACAGGGGCTCCTACAATGAGCAGTTCTTC.

This clone has only a few counts. This rearrangement joins TRBV7-9 to TRBJ2-1; D is possibly TRBD1 (6 bases). V gave up 5 bases and J gave up 1 base, with 12 bases separating them. There are 15 residues in the CDR3. CDR1 is SEHNR and CDR2 is FQNEAQ in the germline V gene (reference sequence). Here the CDR3 DNA reads TGTGCCAGCAGCCCTGGGACATTTTCCTACAATGAGCAGTTCTTC. It is translated as CASSPGTFSYNEQFF.

The chain couples TRBV28 to TRBJ2-7; no clear D gene. The ends were cut back, 5 bases at V and 3 bases at J, with 11 bases in the middle. Germline CDR1 reads MDHEN; CDR2 reads SYDVKM. This CDR3 has 13 residues. The CDR3 spells CASSSLGFYEQYF. The CDR3 DNA follows: TGTGCCAGCAGTAGCCTAGGATTCTACGAGCAGTACTTC.

The chain has TRBV5-4 and TRBJ2-7, with D perhaps TRBD1 or TRBD2 (5 bases each). This CDR3 is 16 amino acids long. Trimming took 4 bases from V and 5 from J, leaving 22 bases between them. Germline CDR1 reads SGHNT; CDR2 reads YYREEE (reference sequence). CDR3 bases: TGTGCCAGCAGCCTTCCGGGACCGAGCAAGATAGACGAGCAGTACTTC. This encodes CASSLPGPSKIDEQYF. Full variable domain (remainder filled in from reference TRBV5-4 and TRBJ2-7): ETGVTQSPTHLIKTRGQQVTLRCSSQSGHNTVSWYQQALGQGPQFIFQYYREEENGRGNFPPRFSGLQFPNYSSELNVNALELDDSALYLCASSLPGPSKIDEQYFGPGTRLTVT.

V usage is TRBV27 and J usage is TRBJ2-3, with D possibly matching TRBD2 (6 bases). The CDR3 loop spans 14 amino acids. The V gene lost 2 bases and the J gene lost 3 bases, with 9 bases spanning the gap. Germline CDR1 and CDR2: MNHEY and SMNVEV (reference sequence). The CDR3 coding sequence is TGTGCCAGCAGTTTAATTAGCGGTACAGATACGCAGTATTTT. It translates to CASSLISGTDTQYF.

This sequence joins TRBV7-9 and TRBJ2-5, with unresolved D. The CDR3 sequence is 13 residues long. Germline V gene data show CDR1 as SEHNR and CDR2 as FQNEAQ (reference sequence). V shed 2 bases and J shed 4 bases, with 8 bases lying between them. CDR3 sequence reads: CASSLSTRETQYF. In nucleotides, the CDR3 is TGTGCCAGCAGCTTATCCACTCGAGAGACCCAGTACTTC. The variable domain in full, completed from reference TRBV7-9 and TRBJ2-5, reads DTGVSQNPRHKITKRGQNVTFRCDPISEHNRLYWYRQTLGQGPEFLTYFQNEAQLEKSRLLSDRFSAERPKGSFSTLEIQRTEQGDSAMYLCASSLSTRETQYFGPGTRLLVL.

This clone was seen more than once but under ten times. The chain couples TRBV2 to TRBJ2-5; D is unresolved. The length of the CDR3 is 11 residues. The V gene's germline CDR1 is SNHLY and CDR2 FYNNEI. Trimming took off 4 bases at V and 9 bases at J, with 9 bases between the two ends. The CDR3 nucleotides are TGTGCCAGCAGTGCCCGCCCAGCCCAGTACTTC. Translated, it gives CASSARPAQYF.

The rearrangement uses TRBV6-5 and TRBJ1-1; weak D call: TRBD1 (6 bases). With 6 bases removed from V and 1 base from J, the gap between germline ends came to 18 bases. Per the germline V gene, CDR1 is MNHEY and CDR2 is SVGAGI. This CDR3 has 16 residues. CDR3 in amino acids: CASSYRMGQQNTEAFF. The DNA for the CDR3 is TGTGCCAGCAGCTACCGTATGGGACAACAGAACACTGAAGCTTTCTTT.

This rearrangement joins TRBV6-5 to TRBJ2-1; D gene unclear. Trimming pared 0 bases from V and 2 bases from J, leaving 5 bases between. The CDR3 loop spans 14 amino acids. Germline CDR1 is MNHEY and CDR2 is SVGAGI. CDR3 protein: CASSYSTTYNEQFF. The CDR3 nucleotides are TGTGCCAGCAGTTACTCAACTACCTACAATGAGCAGTTCTTC.

The CDR3 DNA follows: TGTGCCAGCAGTTACTCGATGTGGGGGGGTCGGTATGGCTACACCTTC. Its translation is CASSYSMWGGRYGYTF. V usage is TRBV6-5 and J usage is TRBJ1-2, with a tentative D call TRBD1 (5 bases). With 0 bases removed from V and 5 bases from J, the gap between germline ends came to 16 bases. Germline values: CDR1 MNHEY, CDR2 SVGAGI. This CDR3 comprises 16 residues.

This clone turned up a few times. The chain recombines TRBV6-1 with TRBJ2-7; no definite D call. The CDR3 runs 11 residues. Deletions cut 4 bases from V and 3 bases from J, with 4 bases between. From germline, CDR1 is MNHNS and CDR2 SASEGT. The CDR3 sequence: CASSAGYEQYF. The DNA for the CDR3 is TGTGCCAGCAGTGCAGGCTACGAGCAGTACTTC.

A single count supports this clone. This chain connects TRBV7-3 to TRBJ2-3, with D perhaps TRBD2 (7 bases). Germline lookup yields CDR1 SGHTA and CDR2 FQGTGA. CDR3 length: 15 residues. Trimming removed 1 base from V and 1 base from J, with 9 bases in between. The CDR3 DNA follows: TGTGCCAGCAGCTTAAGCGGGGGCCGCACAGATACGCAGTATTTT. Translated: CASSLSGGRTDTQYF.

This clone came up a few times. The chain is built from TRBV7-9 and TRBJ2-2; D not resolved. This CDR3 contains 13 residues. Trimming left V 4 bases short and J 6 bases short, with 9 bases between. In germline, CDR1 is SEHNR, CDR2 FQNEAQ (reference sequence). CDR3 residues: CASSSLFSGELFF. The CDR3 bases are TGTGCCAGCAGCTCACTTTTCTCCGGGGAGCTGTTTTTT.

V is TRBV28 and J is TRBJ1-3, with D perhaps TRBD1 (5 bases). The CDR3 sequence is 14 residues long. CDR1 and CDR2 from the germline V gene are MDHEN and SYDVKM. V lost 7 bases and J 0 bases, leaving 10 bases between the germline ends. The CDR3 region has the DNA TGTGCCAGCACTAGGGACCACTCTGGAAACACCATATATTTT. It codes for CASTRDHSGNTIYF.

This chain joins TRBV5-1 and TRBJ2-7, with 9 bases matching TRBD1. CDR1 is SGHRS and CDR2 is YFSETQ in the germline V gene. J was trimmed by 5 bases and V by 1 base; bases with no gene match: 13. CDR3 length: 17 residues. CDR3 protein: CASSLRNRGRDKHEQYF. CDR3 sequence (DNA): TGCGCCAGCAGCTTGAGAAACAGGGGGCGCGATAAACACGAGCAGTACTTC.

The V call is TRBV11-1, the J call TRBJ2-1, with 13 bases aligning to TRBD2. After removal of 1 base from V and 7 bases from J, the junction contained 4 bases not matched to a gene. This CDR3 has 16 amino acids. Germline V gives CDR1 SGHAT, CDR2 FQDESV (reference sequence). CDR3 protein: CASSLGTSGGSNEQFF. For the CDR3, the DNA is TGTGCCAGCAGCTTAGGGACTAGCGGGGGTTCTAATGAGCAGTTCTTC.